These T cell receptor beta chains were read from a single sample in a study of CD8 T cells in Susac syndrome. MiXCR was run by TCRdb on the immunoSEQ multiplex PCR reads, yielding one entry per CDR3 protein. Of about 400,000 distinct CDR3 sequences in the sample, approximately 85% were seen once. Sample: CD8+ T cells from PBMCs. These receptors originate from a human donor with multiple sclerosis. Both conserved end residues are part of each CDR3. D genes are given only for firm matches. Clone size, where shown, is once, few, many, or a class for clones that have expanded.

TRBV27,NA,TRBJ1-5,NA,TGTGCCAGCAGTTTGACGAAGGGGCGTTATCAGCCCCAGCATTTT,CASSLTKGRYQPQHF
TRBV2,NA,TRBJ2-7,NA,TGTGCCAGCAAAGCGTCCTACGAGCAGTACTTC,CASKASYEQYF
TRBV6-1,NA,TRBJ2-1,TRBD2,TGTGCCAGCAGTCACCGCGGGGGGGCCTCCAATGAGCAGTTCTTC,CASSHRGGASNEQFF
TRBV7-2,NA,TRBJ2-7,NA,TGTGCCAGCAGCCCACCCTTGTTCGGCAGTTCCTACGAGCAGTACTTC,CASSPPLFGSSYEQYF
TRBV19,NA,TRBJ1-2,TRBD1,TGTGCCAGTAACTCGGCCGGACAGGGCGACCACTATGGCTACACCTTC,CASNSAGQGDHYGYTF
TRBV12-3/TRBV12-4,NA,TRBJ2-2,TRBD2,TGTGCCAGCAGACCGGGACTAGCGGACTCCGAGAACACCGGGGAGCTGTTTTTT,CASRPGLADSENTGELFF
TRBV13,NA,TRBJ1-2,TRBD1,TGTGCCAGCAGCTTAGAGGGACAGGGTTCTAACTATGGCTACACCTTC,CASSLEGQGSNYGYTF
TRBV7-2,NA,TRBJ1-1,NA,TGTGCCAGCAGCTTGGAGAGACAGCTTATGAACACTGAAGCTTTCTTT,CASSLERQLMNTEAFF
TRBV30,NA,TRBJ1-2,NA,TGTGCCTGGAATCAGGGGATCGGCTATGGCTACACCTTC,CAWNQGIGYGYTF
TRBV5-1,NA,TRBJ2-1,NA,TGCGCCAGCAGTCAGTGGGGCGGCGATGAGCAGTTCTTC,CASSQWGGDEQFF
TRBV6-1,NA,TRBJ2-3,TRBD2,TGTGCCAGCAGTGAAGGGCCAGCGGGGAAAAGCACAGATACGCAGTATTTT,CASSEGPAGKSTDTQYF
TRBV6-2/TRBV6-3,NA,TRBJ2-7,NA,TGTGCCAGCAGTTACGCCCAGTACGAGCAGTACTTC,CASSYAQYEQYF
TRBV7-7,NA,TRBJ2-3,NA,TGTGCCAGCAGCTTAGGTACAAGAGACACAGATACGCAGTATTTT,CASSLGTRDTDTQYF
TRBV27,NA,TRBJ2-3,NA,TGTGCCAGCAGTTTAGGGAGCCTGACAGATACGCAGTATTTT,CASSLGSLTDTQYF
TRBV20-1,once,TRBJ1-1,NA,TGCAGTGCTTTTTATAACACTGAAGCTTTCTTT,CSAFYNTEAFF
TRBV11-2,NA,TRBJ2-5,NA,TGTGCCAGCAGCTTACATCTTGAACTAGCTTTAGAGACCCAGTACTTC,CASSLHLELALETQYF
TRBV9,NA,TRBJ2-3,NA,TGTGCCAGCAGGGACTTCACAGATACGCAGTATTTT,CASRDFTDTQYF
TRBV12-3/TRBV12-4,few,TRBJ1-1,NA,TGTGCCAGCAGTTCCGGCGGTGGGGCTTTCTTT,CASSSGGGAFF
TRBV27,NA,TRBJ2-2,NA,TGTGCCAGCCGACCCAGGGCCGAGCGGGACACCGGGGAGCTGTTTTTT,CASRPRAERDTGELFF
TRBV28,NA,TRBJ2-1,NA,TGTGCCAGCAGTTTAATAGGAGGGGCGACCTACAATGAGCAGTTCTTC,CASSLIGGATYNEQFF
TRBV6-5,NA,TRBJ2-1,TRBD2,TGTGCCAGCAGTCCACCCGCGGGAGGGCCCCCTGAGCAGTTCTTC,CASSPPAGGPPEQFF
TRBV7-9,NA,TRBJ2-1,NA,TGTGCCAGCCAGACTACTAGCTTCGACAATGAGCAGTTCTTC,CASQTTSFDNEQFF
TRBV2,NA,TRBJ2-1,NA,TGTGCCAGCTGGTCGCAGACCAACAATGAGCAGTTCTTC,CASWSQTNNEQFF
TRBV2,NA,TRBJ1-2,NA,TGTGCCAGCAGTGAAGCCACCGAGACAGATAAACTCACCTTTACTAACTATGGCTACACCTTC,CASSEATETDKLTFTNYGYTF
TRBV10-3,NA,TRBJ2-3,NA,TGTGCCACCGAGGGGAGCACAGATACGCAGTATTTT,CATEGSTDTQYF
TRBV6-2/TRBV6-3,NA,TRBJ1-1,NA,TGTGCCAGCACCTTTGAGGAGATCTTGAACACTGAAGCTTTCTTT,CASTFEEILNTEAFF
TRBV30,NA,TRBJ2-7,NA,TGTGCCTGGAGTGGCGGCGGCCCCTACGAGCAGTACTTC,CAWSGGGPYEQYF
TRBV2,NA,TRBJ2-3,NA,TGTGCCAGCAGTGGACTAGAAACGGTCGCAGATACGCAGTATTTT,CASSGLETVADTQYF
TRBV11-2,NA,TRBJ2-1,TRBD2,TGTGCCAGCAGCGTTGGACTAGCGGGGGGGCCGGCTACCTACAATGAGCAGTTCTTC,CASSVGLAGGPATYNEQFF
TRBV27,once,TRBJ1-1,NA,TGTGCCAGCAGTCCCTCCGAGAACACTGAAGCTTTCTTT,CASSPSENTEAFF
TRBV7-6,once,TRBJ1-1,TRBD1,TGTGCCAGCAGCTTAGCGACAGGGCTGCGCACTGAAGCTTTCTTT,CASSLATGLRTEAFF
TRBV6-5,NA,TRBJ2-2,NA,TGTGCCAGCAGTTACTCGGAGGCGGCCGGGGAGCTGTTTTTT,CASSYSEAAGELFF
TRBV12-3/TRBV12-4,NA,TRBJ2-3,NA,TGTGCCAGCACACTCCAAGGTGGCTCAGATACGCAGTATTTT,CASTLQGGSDTQYF
TRBV5-1,NA,TRBJ2-1,TRBD2,TGCGCCACCTCGGTCAGCGGGGCCTACAATGAGCAGTTCTTC,CATSVSGAYNEQFF
TRBV27,NA,TRBJ2-7,NA,TGTGCCAGCAGTTTAAAAGGGGACTACGAGCAGTACTTC,CASSLKGDYEQYF
TRBV20-1,few,TRBJ2-7,NA,TGCAGTGCTCCTCCAGACAGTGAACCGAGCTCCTACGAGCAGTACTTC,CSAPPDSEPSSYEQYF
TRBV10-1,NA,TRBJ1-1,NA,TGCGCCAGCAGTGAGGGGGCAGGCACTGAAGCTTTCTTT,CASSEGAGTEAFF
TRBV5-5,once,TRBJ1-1,NA,TGTGCCAGCAGCTTGGCCCCAGGGGACGGCACTGAAGCTTTCTTT,CASSLAPGDGTEAFF
TRBV12-3/TRBV12-4,NA,TRBJ2-7,NA,TGTGCCAGCAGTTTATTGGCTCTGAACTACGAGCAGTACTTC,CASSLLALNYEQYF
TRBV4-1,NA,TRBJ2-1,NA,TGTGCCAGCAGCCAATCCAATGAGCAGTTCTTC,CASSQSNEQFF
TRBV19,once,TRBJ1-5,NA,TGTGCCAGTAGTATAGGCCCCCAGGCGGCCCAGCATTTT,CASSIGPQAAQHF
TRBV11-3,once,TRBJ1-4,NA,TGTGCCAGCAGCTTGGTTTGGGGGGATAACGAAAAACTGTTTTTT,CASSLVWGDNEKLFF
TRBV27,NA,TRBJ2-7,TRBD1,TGTGCCGGATCAGACAGGGACGAAAACGAGCAGTACTTC,CAGSDRDENEQYF
TRBV7-2,NA,TRBJ2-7,TRBD2,TGTGCCAGCAGCTTAGATTCGGGGGGGGTGTCCGAGCAGTACTTC,CASSLDSGGVSEQYF
TRBV27,NA,TRBJ2-1,TRBD2,TGTGCCAGCAGTTTACCCGGGACTAGCGGATACAATGAGCAGTTCTTC,CASSLPGTSGYNEQFF
TRBV19,NA,TRBJ1-2,TRBD1,TGTGCCAGTACCCCCGGGACAGATGGCTACACCTTC,CASTPGTDGYTF
TRBV29-1,NA,TRBJ1-2,NA,TGCAGCACAGAGCGTTTTAACTATGGCTACACCTTC,CSTERFNYGYTF
TRBV7-4,many,TRBJ2-4,NA,TGTGCCAGCAGCTTAGCCAAAAACATTCAGTACTTC,CASSLAKNIQYF
TRBV15,NA,TRBJ2-3,TRBD2,TGTGCCACCAGCAGGGATAGCGGGTTGGGTGATACGCAGTATTTT,CATSRDSGLGDTQYF